A selection of T cell receptor beta chains follows, all from one sample in a study of blood T cell repertoires in COVID-19. Only in-frame clones appear in the TCRdb table, and some are missing; sequencing was by immunoSEQ multiplex PCR. This sample has fewer than 500,000 clones; 75% to 90% occur once, and the top ten carry about 1.5%. The source material was peripheral blood. These receptors all stem from a woman under 40 with active or convalescent COVID-19. Each CDR3 is given with its conserved first and last residue. A D gene is named only where the DNA matches it firmly. Clone sizes are given selectively: once, few, many, or a class where the clone is expanded.

d_call j_call v_call clone_size cdr3_nt cdr3_aa
TRBD1 TRBJ1-2 TRBV19 once TGTGCCAGTAGATGGACAGGGGGCGGCAACTATGGCTACACCTTC CASRWTGGGNYGYTF
. TRBJ2-7 TRBV6-1 . TGTGCCAGCAGTGAATCAGGGGCTTACGAGCAGTACTTC CASSESGAYEQYF
TRBD2 TRBJ2-1 TRBV28 once TGTGCCAGCAGCCCGGTGACTAGCGGGGTTCTTTTCTACAATGAGCAGTTCTTC CASSPVTSGVLFYNEQFF
. TRBJ2-7 TRBV9 once TGTGCCAGCAGCGTGACAGTGAGCTCCTACGAGCAGTACTTC CASSVTVSSYEQYF
. TRBJ1-1 TRBV20-1 . TGCAGTGCACTGGACACTGAAGCTTTCTTT CSALDTEAFF
TRBD1 TRBJ1-2 TRBV3-1/TRBV3-2 . TGTGCCAGCAGCCAAGATTCAGGGGGCCGTGGCTACACCTTC CASSQDSGGRGYTF
TRBD2 TRBJ2-5 TRBV6-2/TRBV6-3 . TGTGCCAGCAGCCCCGGGACTAGTCACGAGACCCAGTACTTC CASSPGTSHETQYF
TRBD1 TRBJ1-2 TRBV4-1 . TGCGCCAGCAGCCAGGGACAGGGAACCTATGGCTACACCTTC CASSQGQGTYGYTF
TRBD2 TRBJ2-1 TRBV5-6 . TGTGCCAGCAGCTTCAGCGAAGCGGGAGAGGGAGGTGAGCAGTTCTTC CASSFSEAGEGGEQFF
TRBD2 TRBJ2-7 TRBV27 . TGTGCCAGCAGTTCCAGGACTAGCGGGAAGTCCTACGAGCAGTACTTC CASSSRTSGKSYEQYF
TRBD1 TRBJ1-2 TRBV4-2 . TGTGCCAGCAGCCACCCCGGGACAGGGGTCGGCTATGGCTACACCTTC CASSHPGTGVGYGYTF
TRBD2 TRBJ2-4 TRBV5-1 few TGCGCCAGCAGCTCGGAGAGCGGGAGCGGAGGGAACATTCAGTACTTC CASSSESGSGGNIQYF
. TRBJ2-7 TRBV4-1 . TGCGCCAGCAGCCAAGGCCAGGCCTACGAGCAGTACTTC CASSQGQAYEQYF
TRBD2 TRBJ2-3 TRBV7-6 . TGTGCCAGCAGCCCATTCGCCGGACTAGCGGGAGGGACCACAGATACGCAGTATTTT CASSPFAGLAGGTTDTQYF
TRBD2 TRBJ2-7 TRBV12-3/TRBV12-4 . TGTGCCAGCAGGCTAGCGGGAGCCTACGAGCAGTACTTC CASRLAGAYEQYF
. TRBJ1-1 TRBV6-5 few TGTGCCAGCAGTTATTTTTCAGGGAACACTGAAGCTTTCTTT CASSYFSGNTEAFF
. TRBJ1-6 TRBV7-8 . TGTGCCAGCATAAGGGGGAGACTCGGGAATTCACCCCTCCACTTT CASIRGRLGNSPLHF
TRBD1 TRBJ1-2 TRBV5-6 . TGTGCCAGCAGCTTGGGACAGGGGGCCTATGGCTACACCTTC CASSLGQGAYGYTF
TRBD1 TRBJ1-6 TRBV4-1 once TGCGCCAGCAGCCAAGCGTCCCAGGGGGTCTACAATAATTCACCCCTCCACTTT CASSQASQGVYNNSPLHF
. TRBJ2-7 TRBV13 many TGTGCCAGCAGCCCCCCCCGGGGGGCACAATACGAGCAGTACTTC CASSPPRGAQYEQYF
. TRBJ2-2 TRBV7-8 . TGTGCCAGCAGGATCCCTCTTGGCGGGGCCTCGTCCGGGGAGCTGTTTTTT CASRIPLGGASSGELFF
. TRBJ1-5 TRBV5-1 few TGCGCCAGCAGGACAGCGCCGGATAGCAATCAGCCCCAGCATTTT CASRTAPDSNQPQHF
TRBD2 TRBJ2-2 TRBV29-1 . TGCAGCGTTGAGAGTTGGGGGGGTCAGAACACCGGGGAGCTGTTTTTT CSVESWGGQNTGELFF
. TRBJ2-7 TRBV6-1 . TGTGCCAGCAGTGACATTACAAAGACCTACGAGCAGTACTTC CASSDITKTYEQYF
. TRBJ2-3 TRBV21-1 . TGTGCCAGCAGCAAAGACGGGGGATGGGCAGATACGCAGTATTTT CASSKDGGWADTQYF
TRBD2 TRBJ2-3 TRBV4-1 . TGCGCCAGCAGCCAAGATGACCTAGCGGGAGTCACAGATACGCAGTATTTT CASSQDDLAGVTDTQYF
. TRBJ1-5 TRBV5-1 . TGCGCCAGCAGCTTGGACGGGGATCGCAATCAGCCCCAGCATTTT CASSLDGDRNQPQHF
. TRBJ1-2 TRBV27 . TGTGCCAGCAGTTCTATAGCCCCGGGTCAGAACTATGGCTACACCTTC CASSSIAPGQNYGYTF
TRBD2 TRBJ2-3 TRBV5-6 . TGTGCCAGCAGCCCAACTAGCGCTCGCACAGATACGCAGTATTTT CASSPTSARTDTQYF
. TRBJ1-1 TRBV2 . TGTGCCAGCACCGAGGAGGGGTTCCGGGGGGCTTTCTTT CASTEEGFRGAFF
. TRBJ2-3 TRBV7-8 . TGTGCCAGCAGCCTCGGACTGTATCTCACAGATACGCAGTATTTT CASSLGLYLTDTQYF
TRBD2 TRBJ2-3 TRBV15 . TGTGCCACCAGTGGGACTAGCCTAAGCACAGATACGCAGTATTTT CATSGTSLSTDTQYF
TRBD2 TRBJ2-7 TRBV2 . TGTGCCAGCAGACCAAGACTAGCGGTTTCCTACGAGCAGTACTTC CASRPRLAVSYEQYF
. TRBJ1-4 TRBV27 . TGTGCCAGCAGTCCCGCGTGGGCTCAGACCCGTGAAAAACTGTTTTTT CASSPAWAQTREKLFF
. TRBJ1-1 TRBV7-9 . TGTGCCAGCAGCTTCTCTGAAGCTTTCTTT CASSFSEAFF
. TRBJ1-5 TRBV2 . TGTGCCAGCAGTGTTCAGGGTAATAGCAATCAGCCCCAGCATTTT CASSVQGNSNQPQHF
TRBD1 TRBJ2-7 TRBV5-1 many TGCGCCAGCAGCTTGGGGGACAGGGGTGAGCAGTACTTC CASSLGDRGEQYF
. TRBJ1-1 TRBV27 . TGTGCCAGCAGTTTATCACGACAGTCGGTTGAAGCTTTCTTT CASSLSRQSVEAFF
. TRBJ1-2 TRBV28 . TGTGCCAGCATCTCTGGTGGGGGGGCCAACTATGGCTACACCTTC CASISGGGANYGYTF
. TRBJ1-6 TRBV5-5 . TGTGCCAGCAGCTTACAGGGAAGCTCCTATAATTCACCCCTCCACTTT CASSLQGSSYNSPLHF
. TRBJ2-5 TRBV6-5 few TGTGCCAGCACTCGGGGGTACCAAGAGACCCAGTACTTC CASTRGYQETQYF
. TRBJ1-2 TRBV3-1/TRBV3-2 . TGTGCCAGCAGCCAAGATTTGTTTTGGGGGGTCAACTATGGCTACACCTTC CASSQDLFWGVNYGYTF
TRBD1 TRBJ1-1 TRBV6-2/TRBV6-3 . TGTGCCAGCACTTACCTACAGGGGGCACCTGAAGCTTTCTTT CASTYLQGAPEAFF
TRBD1 TRBJ1-1 TRBV19 few TGTGCCAGTAAGGGGACAGGGGACATGAACACTGAAGCTTTCTTT CASKGTGDMNTEAFF
. TRBJ1-5 TRBV19 few TGTGCCAGTAGGTCGGACATCCCAGGGCCCCAGCATTTT CASRSDIPGPQHF
TRBD1 TRBJ1-5 TRBV5-1 . TGCGCCAGCATTGGGACAGGGGCTAGGAGGTGCAATCAGCCCCAGCATTTT CASIGTGARRCNQPQHF
. TRBJ2-7 TRBV19 . TGTGCCAGCTCTAACAGTAAAGCAGACGAGCAGTACTTC CASSNSKADEQYF
TRBD1 TRBJ1-2 TRBV20-1 . TGCAGTGCTAGGCAGGGGGTAGACTACACCTTC CSARQGVDYTF
TRBD1 TRBJ1-1 TRBV14 . TGTGCCAGCAGCCAAAGTCCCGGGACAGGATTGGGGACTGAAGCTTTCTTT CASSQSPGTGLGTEAFF
. TRBJ1-1 TRBV3-1/TRBV3-2 . TGTGCCAGCAGCCAAGCGGGGTATACTGAAGCTTTCTTT CASSQAGYTEAFF
TRBD1 TRBJ1-5 TRBV6-4 . TGTGCCAGCAGTTTACAGGGGATTGGGCAGCCCCAGCATTTT CASSLQGIGQPQHF
TRBD2 TRBJ2-5 TRBV3-1/TRBV3-2 . TGTGCCAGCAGCCAAGCAGCGGGAGCGGTGGAGACCCAGTACTTC CASSQAAGAVETQYF
TRBD2 TRBJ2-1 TRBV5-8 . TGTGCCAGCAGCCCCTCCGCTAGCGGGAGCTATGAGCAGTTCTTC CASSPSASGSYEQFF